Sequencing of this T cell receptor beta chain was carried out in a study of T cell responses to AZD1222 COVID-19 vaccine. Study findings and constraints: Within unmutated variant regions lay the reported targets of nearly half of spike-specific TCRs. Two AZD1222 administrations were followed by greater Spike-specific TCR breadth and depth. Researchers took repertoire samples only after the peak T cell response had come.

Points on this clone: Its target is not known.

This table comes from immunoSEQ multiplex PCR, and its TCRdb copy is limited to in-frame clones, with some not included. The data contain roughly 150,000 clones, about nine tenths of them singletons. V was pared by 2 bases and J by 3 bases, with 11 bases between. CDR3 length equals 15 residues. The germline V gene has CDR1 LGHDT and CDR2 YNNKEL (reference sequence). The genes are TRBV3-1 (or the pseudogene TRBV3-2) and TRBJ2-1; maybe TRBD2 (5 bases). This specimen consisted of peripheral blood, obtained 28 days after the second AZD1222 dose. This TCR derives from an adult who received the AZD1222 COVID-19 vaccine. The CDR3 reads CASSQFVGVYNEQFF. In nucleotides, the CDR3 is TGTGCCAGCAGCCAATTTGTGGGAGTCTACAATGAGCAGTTCTTC.